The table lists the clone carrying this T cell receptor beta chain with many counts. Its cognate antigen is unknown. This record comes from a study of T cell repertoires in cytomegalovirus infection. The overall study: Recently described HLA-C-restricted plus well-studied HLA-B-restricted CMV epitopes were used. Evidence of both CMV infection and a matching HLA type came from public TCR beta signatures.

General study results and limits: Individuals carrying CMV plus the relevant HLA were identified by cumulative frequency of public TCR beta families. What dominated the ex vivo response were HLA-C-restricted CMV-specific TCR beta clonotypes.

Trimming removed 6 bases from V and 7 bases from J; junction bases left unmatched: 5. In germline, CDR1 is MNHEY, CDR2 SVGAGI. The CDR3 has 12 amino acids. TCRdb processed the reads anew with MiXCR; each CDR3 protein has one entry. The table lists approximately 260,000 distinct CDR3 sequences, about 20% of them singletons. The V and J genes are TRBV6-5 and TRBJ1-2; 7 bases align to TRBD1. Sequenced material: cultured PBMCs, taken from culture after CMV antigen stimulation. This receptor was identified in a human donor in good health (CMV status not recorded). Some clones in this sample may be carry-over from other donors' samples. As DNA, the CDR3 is TGTGCCAGCAGACCGACAGGGTCTGGCTACACCTTC. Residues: CASRPTGSGYTF.